Below, 23 T cell receptor beta chains from the same sample are listed, as sequenced in a study of T cell responses to AZD1222 COVID-19 vaccine. TCRdb's table, derived via immunoSEQ multiplex PCR, lists solely in-frame clones and lacks some. In the table there are about 180,000 clones, about 90% of which are singletons. The source material was peripheral blood, sampled 28 days after the second AZD1222 dose. The receptors here all came from an adult who received the AZD1222 COVID-19 vaccine.

The chain uses TRBV12-3 or TRBV12-4 and TRBJ1-6; D is perhaps TRBD1 (5 bases). The CDR3 consists of 12 residues. The V end was cut by 6 bases, the J end by 14 bases, with 14 bases between. The CDR3 DNA follows: TGTGCCAGCAGGGGGGACCCGGTGTCCCTCCACTTT. Encoded protein: CASRGDPVSLHF.

As concerns this clone: The junction differs from germline at one of its ends, possibly a read error. Other DNA sequences in the sample encode the same CDR3. V is TRBV18 and J is TRBJ1-2; TRBD1 is a possible D gene (5 bases). The germline CDR1 and CDR2 sequences are KGHSH and LQKENI. The CDR3 is 13 amino acids. The CDR3 spells CASSPQDNYGYTF. The CDR3 coding sequence is TGTGCCAGCTCTCCACAGGATAACTATGGCTACACCTTC.

The J gene is TRBJ1-2, the V gene TRBV5-4; weak D call: TRBD1 (6 bases). This CDR3 comprises 18 residues. Trimming took off 1 base at V and 2 bases at J, with 21 bases between the two ends. The germline gives CDR1 SGHNT, CDR2 YYREEE (reference sequence). The CDR3 sequence: CASSLLPTGRRKNYGYTF. CDR3 DNA: TGTGCCAGCAGCTTGCTGCCCACAGGGCGTAGAAAAAACTATGGCTACACCTTC.

V is TRBV5-1 and J is TRBJ2-1; no firm D call. The V end was cut by 4 bases, the J end by 2 bases, with 7 bases between. The CDR3 loop spans 13 amino acids. The germline CDR1 and CDR2 sequences are SGHRS and YFSETQ. The CDR3 bases are TGCGCCAGCAGCCTAGACGCCTACAATGAGCAGTTCTTC. This codes for CASSLDAYNEQFF. Drawing the rest from reference TRBV5-1 and TRBJ2-1, the complete variable domain is KAGVTQTPRYLIKTRGQQVTLSCSPISGHRSVSWYQQTPGQGLQFLFEYFSETQRNKGNFPGRFSGRQFSNSRSEMNVSTLELGDSALYLCASSLDAYNEQFFGPGTRLTVL.

The chain employs TRBV10-3 and TRBJ1-3; possible D gene TRBD1, 5 bases. CDR3 length: 16 amino acids. The V end lost 7 bases, the J end lost 0 bases, and 16 bases lay between the germline ends. Germline V gene data show CDR1 as ENHRY and CDR2 as SYGVKD. The DNA for the CDR3 is TGTGCCATCACCGACACCCGGACACGCTCTGGAAACACCATATATTTT. Its translation: CAITDTRTRSGNTIYF.

V is TRBV18 and J is TRBJ2-7, with a possible D match to TRBD1 (6 bases). Germline values: CDR1 KGHSH, CDR2 LQKENI. The V end was cut by 3 bases, the J end by 0 bases, with 12 bases between. CDR3 length: 15 amino acids. The DNA for the CDR3 is TGTGCCAGCTCACCTTTAGGACAGAGCTCCTACGAGCAGTACTTC. It yields the protein CASSPLGQSSYEQYF.

The V call is TRBV14, the J call TRBJ2-1; D gene ambiguous. V was pared by 2 bases and J by 1 base, with 6 bases between. The CDR3 runs to 14 residues. The germline gives CDR1 SGHDN, CDR2 FVKESK. Written as DNA, the CDR3 is TGTGCCAGCAGCCAATACGAGTCCTACAATGAGCAGTTCTTC. Its protein is CASSQYESYNEQFF.

J is TRBJ2-3 and V is TRBV7-2; 9 nucleotides align to TRBD1. With V trimmed by 4 bases and J by 4 bases, 3 bases remained unmatched. CDR1 SGHTA and CDR2 FQGNSA come from the germline V gene. The CDR3 contains 14 residues. As DNA, the CDR3 is TGTGCCAGCAGCTCCACAGGGGGCGCAGATACGCAGTATTTT. Its protein is CASSSTGGADTQYF.

This clone was detected once. This chain connects TRBV6-5 to TRBJ2-6; 8 bases align to TRBD1. CDR3 length: 15 amino acids. Germline V CDR1 and CDR2: MNHEY, SVGAGI. V trimming: 6 bases; J trimming: 5 bases; junction bases outside the gene matches: 6. Written as DNA, the CDR3 is TGTGCCAGCAGAGCAGGGGGCCCCTGGGCCAACGTCCTGACTTTC. Translated: CASRAGGPWANVLTF.

The J gene is TRBJ2-5, the V gene TRBV5-6; 7 nucleotides match TRBD1. There are 14 residues in the CDR3. V lost 0 bases to trimming and J lost 4 bases; unmatched junction nucleotides: 3. Germline assignment: CDR1 SGHDT and CDR2 YYEEEE. The CDR3 bases are TGTGCCAGCAGCTTGGAGGCAGGGGGAGAGACCCAGTACTTC. Translation gives CASSLEAGGETQYF.

V is TRBV9 and J is TRBJ1-6; D not certain. Per the germline V gene, CDR1 is SGDLS and CDR2 is YYNGEE. V lost 0 bases and J lost 5, with 9 bases in between. This CDR3 comprises 15 residues. CDR3 sequence: CASSVAARNNSPLHF. CDR3 sequence (DNA): TGTGCCAGCAGCGTAGCGGCGAGGAATAATTCACCCCTCCACTTT.

The V call is TRBV28, the J call TRBJ1-6; possible D gene TRBD1, 5 bases. The germline V gene has CDR1 MDHEN and CDR2 SYDVKM. CDR3 length: 16 residues. V shed 3 bases and J shed 1 base, with 10 bases lying between them. CDR3 in amino acids: CASSLGTGSYNSPLHF. CDR3 DNA sequence: TGTGCCAGCAGTTTGGGGACGGGTTCCTATAATTCACCCCTCCACTTT. The whole variable domain, remainder taken from reference TRBV28 and TRBJ1-6, is DVKVTQSSRYLVKRTGEKVFLECVQDMDHENMFWYRQDPGLGLRLIYFSYDVKMKEKGDIPEGYSVSREKKERFSLILESASTNQTSMYLCASSLGTGSYNSPLHFGNGTRLTVT.

The chain employs TRBV6-6 and TRBJ2-2; D is unresolved. Trimming cost V 2 bases and J 4 bases, with 8 bases left between them. Germline CDR1 reads MNHNY; CDR2 reads SVGAGI (reference sequence). The CDR3 runs 14 residues. CDR3 in amino acids: CASSYGETTGELFF. For the CDR3, the DNA is TGTGCCAGCAGTTACGGTGAGACCACCGGGGAGCTGTTTTTT.

The chain uses TRBV28 and TRBJ1-6, with D unresolved. Trimming removed 3 bases from V and 7 bases from J, with 13 bases in between. Germline assignment: CDR1 MDHEN and CDR2 SYDVKM. The CDR3 runs 15 residues. CDR3 protein: CASSFPQGGNSPLHF. The DNA of the CDR3 is TGTGCCAGCAGTTTCCCCCAAGGAGGCAATTCACCCCTCCACTTT.

The rearrangement uses TRBV11-2 and TRBJ1-1, with a tentative D call TRBD1 (5 bases). Trimming cost V 4 bases and J 8 bases, with 17 bases left between them. This CDR3 region has 14 residues. Looked up from germline, CDR1 is SGHAT and CDR2 is FQNNGV. The CDR3 protein is CASSSVGETGEAFF. The DNA for the CDR3 is TGTGCCAGCAGCTCAGTGGGGGAGACGGGCGAAGCTTTCTTT.

The chain employs TRBV2 and TRBJ2-2; either TRBD1 or TRBD2 may fit D (6 bases each). Germline V gene data show CDR1 as SNHLY and CDR2 as FYNNEI. The CDR3 is 15 residues long. V shed 4 bases and J shed 0 bases, with 9 bases lying between them. The CDR3 sequence is CASSVGGANTGELFF. The CDR3 nucleotides read TGTGCCAGCAGTGTCGGGGGCGCGAACACCGGGGAGCTGTTTTTT.

The chain has TRBV3-1 (or the pseudogene TRBV3-2) and TRBJ1-3, with D tentatively TRBD1 (5 bases). Trimming cost V 11 bases and J 3 bases, with 14 bases left between them. Per germline, CDR1 LGHDT and CDR2 YNNKEL (reference sequence). There are 13 residues in the CDR3. CDR3: CASHGAFGNTIYF. The DNA of the CDR3 is TGTGCCTCCCATGGGGCCTTTGGAAACACCATATATTTT.

The chain couples TRBV18 to TRBJ1-2; D unclear. The ends were cut back, 3 bases at V and 2 bases at J, with 10 bases in the middle. Germline-derived CDR1 and CDR2 are KGHSH and LQKENI. The CDR3 runs 14 residues. The CDR3 is CASSPLEENYGYTF. The DNA of the CDR3 is TGTGCCAGCTCACCCTTGGAGGAGAACTATGGCTACACCTTC.

J is TRBJ2-5 and V is TRBV9; D unresolved. V was clipped by 4 bases and J by 3 bases, with 16 bases between them. The CDR3 extends over 15 amino acids. Per germline, CDR1 SGDLS and CDR2 YYNGEE. In DNA form, the CDR3 reads TGTGCCAGCAGCCCCAACGCGAGATCGAAAGAGACCCAGTACTTC. Protein sequence: CASSPNARSKETQYF. Full variable domain (rest looked up from reference TRBV9 and TRBJ2-5): DSGVTQTPKHLITATGQRVTLRCSPRSGDLSVYWYQQSLDQGLQFLIQYYNGEERAKGNILERFSAQQFPDLHSELNLSSLELGDSALYFCASSPNARSKETQYFGPGTRLLVL.

V and J are TRBV6-5 and TRBJ2-5; no firm D call. V dropped 2 bases and J dropped 4 bases, with 11 bases sitting between them. This CDR3 region has 14 residues. Germline CDR1 is MNHEY and CDR2 is SVGAGI. Here the CDR3 reads CASSYGGLIETQYF. Here the CDR3 DNA reads TGTGCCAGCAGTTACGGTGGATTGATAGAGACCCAGTACTTC.

This chain links TRBV3-1 (or the pseudogene TRBV3-2) with TRBJ1-1, with TRBD1 as a possible D gene (6 bases). This CDR3 contains 14 residues. In germline, CDR1 is LGHDT, CDR2 YNNKEL (reference sequence). Trimming removed 3 bases from V and 1 base from J, with 9 bases in between. The CDR3 here is CASSQADRNTEAFF. The CDR3 bases are TGTGCCAGCAGCCAGGCGGACAGGAACACTGAAGCTTTCTTT.

The chain joins TRBV5-6 to TRBJ1-3, with D unresolved. The CDR3 has 15 residues. The V gene lost 4 bases and the J gene lost 1 base, with 12 bases spanning the gap. Germline lookup yields CDR1 SGHDT and CDR2 YYEEEE. In DNA, the CDR3 is TGTGCCAGCAGCCCCACGGGGTTTTCTGGAAACACCATATATTTT. Amino acid sequence: CASSPTGFSGNTIYF.

This clone occurred a few times. This chain links TRBV5-4 with TRBJ1-1; D not certain. V lost 1 base and J 5 bases, leaving 9 bases between the germline ends. Germline V CDR1 and CDR2: SGHNT, YYREEE (reference sequence). This CDR3 has 13 amino acids. The DNA of the CDR3 is TGTGCCAGCAGCTTGTCTCAGGTGACTGAAGCTTTCTTT. As protein: CASSLSQVTEAFF.